The clone carrying this TCR beta chain was counted at least ten times. Antigen specificity is unknown. The CDR3 extends 3 residues past the end of the read, so its final part is completed from the germline J gene. This CDR3 has 15 residues. Trimming removed 3 bases from V and 2 bases from J; junction bases left unmatched: 6. Per the germline V gene, CDR1 is SGHRS and CDR2 is YFSETQ. This sample is part of a study of T cell clonality in common variable immunodeficiency. Broader study findings: Compared with controls, CVID subjects had fewer shared TCRbeta clones.

Assay used: immunoSEQ multiplex PCR; TCRdb lists only in-frame clones, some missing. This sample comprises 42,000 or so clones, none seen once only. Sequencing input: peripheral blood mononuclear cells. The receptor's source is a person aged 18 to 70 in good health. The chain has TRBV5-1 and TRBJ2-3; 7 bases align to TRBD2. CDR3 sequence reads: CASSSAGWFTDTQYF. The CDR3 bases that were read are TGCGCCAGCAGCTCAGCGGGGTGGTTCACAGATACG.